The subject of this entry is one TCR beta chain. What it binds is unknown. The sample comes from a study of CD8 T cells in ankylosing spondylitis. Study-wide points: Matched synovial fluid from ankylosing spondylitis patients was reported to be enriched for disease-linked clones. The study identified a TCR beta motif of several highly homologous variants that appeared characteristic of ankylosing spondylitis blood. Earlier work had already found some motif variants in reactive arthritis synovial fluid and blood. Disease-associated clones were CD8+ and fairly uncommon in peripheral blood.

The TCR beta libraries were generated through quantitative 5'-RACE incorporating molecular barcodes. TCRdb re-called the 5' RACE reads through MiXCR, storing one row per CDR3 protein. The sample contains about 840,000 distinct CDR3 sequences, over 9.5% of which appear only once. Input material: blood, either unsorted or a sorted T cell fraction (not recorded which). This sequence originates from a male donor with ankylosing spondylitis.

The CDR3 sequence: CASSWQAGGRREQYF. The CDR3 bases are TGTGCCAGCAGTTGGCAAGCGGGAGGGCGTCGCGAGCAGTACTTC. The chain recombines TRBV27 with TRBJ2-7, with TRBD2 matching over 10 bases. The junction had 9 bases not matched to a gene; V was cut back by 4 bases and J by 6 bases. The CDR3 sequence is 15 residues long. Germline values: CDR1 MNHEY, CDR2 SMNVEV (reference sequence).